The TCR beta chain under discussion was sequenced for a study of T cell changes during pregnancy in multiple sclerosis. This clone has a single count. With 2 bases clipped from V and 5 bases from J, the junction kept 10 bases outside the gene matches. This CDR3 comprises 18 residues. CDR1 and CDR2 from the germline V gene are SGHNT and YYREEE (reference sequence). Some clones are missing from TCRdb's copy, which holds only in-frame ones; the method was immunoSEQ multiplex PCR. This sample has 35,000 to 45,000 clones, with over 75% found just once. The receptor was isolated from a female donor with multiple sclerosis, enrolled in a pregnancy study. This rearrangement joins TRBV5-4 to TRBJ2-1; 13 positions agree with TRBD2. The sequencing here drew on CD4+ T cells from peripheral blood mononuclear cells, taken in the third trimester of pregnancy. The CDR3 region is CASSLTRLAGGRNNEQFF. The CDR3, as DNA: TGTGCCAGCAGCTTAACACGACTAGCGGGAGGTCGGAACAATGAGCAGTTCTTC.